Listed below are T cell receptor beta chains from one sample, sequenced in a study of cytomegalovirus exposure and HLA in healthy donors. Clones were read by immunoSEQ multiplex PCR, and TCRdb kept only the in-frame ones, dropping some. The table has about 200,000 clones, around four fifths seen once. Sequenced input: PBMCs. These receptors were collected from a male donor in good health and CMV-seronegative. The CDR3 runs from the conserved cysteine through the conserved F or W.

v_gene,len,CDR3aa
TRBV19,17,CASSIIRSGGATDTQYF
TRBV9,14,CASSELRTRAAQYF
TRBV30,12,CAWSERGHEQYF
TRBV12-1,13,CASSFVTRRGYTF
TRBV28,13,CASSLDTSGTQYF
TRBV4-1,16,CASTLNPGQGKGEQYF
TRBV27,20,CASSLSAGLAGGTGAGELFF
TRBV11-2,15,CASSSVRDRVYGYTF
TRBV11-2,15,CASSPLPTANTEAFF
TRBV19,14,CASSIWRGSTEAFF